This T cell receptor beta chain emerged from a study of monozygotic twins with inflammatory bowel disease. Germline V gives CDR1 DFQATT, CDR2 SNEGSKA (reference sequence). The CDR3 length is 19 residues. TCRdb processed the 5' RACE reads again and assigns one entry to each CDR3 protein, with no DNA. Its table records more than 350,000 distinct CDR3 sequences. The sequencing input was blood. This TCR was recovered from a human donor with ulcerative colitis or Crohn's disease, or a healthy co-twin of an affected twin (not recorded which). The rearrangement joins TRBV20-1 to TRBJ2-3; TCRdb picks TRBD2, but there is no DNA to check that call. The chain's CDR3 is CSARDVFGGFVLSTDTQYF.